These T cell receptor beta chains were read from a single sample in a study of T cell responses to AZD1222 COVID-19 vaccine. Only in-frame clones appear in the TCRdb table, and some are missing; sequencing was by immunoSEQ multiplex PCR. The sample contains about 83,000 clones, around 93% of which appear only once. Sample: peripheral blood, taken 28 days after the second AZD1222 dose. Receptors were obtained from an adult who received the AZD1222 COVID-19 vaccine. Each CDR3 is given with its conserved first and last residue. The D gene is left open where the match is weak. Not every row has a clone size; where given, it reads once, few, many or a size class.

j_call | v_call | d_call | clone_size | cdr3_aa | cdr3_nt
TRBJ1-5 | TRBV28 | . | . | CASSLEATYSNQPQHF | TGTGCCAGCAGTTTGGAGGCGACCTATAGCAATCAGCCCCAGCATTTT
TRBJ1-2 | TRBV7-8 | TRBD1 | . | CASSLNTDRGRGGYTF | TGTGCCAGCAGCTTAAATACGGACAGGGGGCGCGGTGGCTACACCTTC
TRBJ2-3 | TRBV7-2 | . | . | CASSLELSTDTQYF | TGTGCCAGCAGCTTAGAGCTGAGCACAGATACGCAGTATTTT
TRBJ2-3 | TRBV9 | . | once | CASSVGGVTGTDTQYF | TGTGCCAGCAGCGTAGGAGGTGTAACGGGAACAGATACGCAGTATTTT
TRBJ1-1 | TRBV6-1 | . | . | CASSERDGTEAFF | TGTGCCAGCAGTGAGAGGGACGGCACTGAAGCTTTCTTT
TRBJ2-7 | TRBV27 | . | . | CASSPQGPYEQYF | TGTGCCAGCAGTCCCCAGGGCCCCTACGAGCAGTACTTC
TRBJ1-2 | TRBV18 | TRBD1 | . | CASSPNTGDYGYTF | TGTGCCAGCTCACCTAATACAGGGGACTATGGCTACACCTTC
TRBJ1-1 | TRBV5-1 | . | . | CASSLAKSGSYTEAFF | TGCGCCAGCAGCTTGGCCAAGTCAGGATCCTACACTGAAGCTTTCTTT
TRBJ1-5 | TRBV15 | . | . | CATSRDRVGGNQPQHF | TGTGCCACCAGCAGAGACAGGGTAGGAGGCAATCAGCCCCAGCATTTT
TRBJ1-3 | TRBV28 | . | few | CASSLGSPGNTIYF | TGTGCCAGCAGCCTAGGGTCCCCTGGAAACACCATATATTTT
TRBJ2-7 | TRBV5-1 | TRBD1 | . | CASSLEGGTAYEQYF | TGCGCCAGCAGCTTGGAAGGTGGGACAGCATACGAGCAGTACTTC
TRBJ1-2 | TRBV28 | TRBD1 | . | CASSYKQGLRGYTF | TGTGCCAGCAGTTATAAACAGGGGCTAAGAGGCTACACCTTC
TRBJ1-1 | TRBV6-2/TRBV6-3 | TRBD1 | . | CASSQQGGNTEAFF | TGTGCCAGCAGCCAACAGGGGGGGAACACTGAAGCTTTCTTT
TRBJ2-6 | TRBV28 | . | once | CATAFMGTGANVLTF | TGTGCCACCGCTTTTATGGGTACTGGGGCCAACGTCCTGACTTTC
TRBJ1-5 | TRBV24-1 | TRBD1 | . | CATSDFSGTGKYSNQPQHF | TGTGCCACCAGTGATTTCAGTGGGACAGGGAAGTATAGCAATCAGCCCCAGCATTTT
TRBJ2-1 | TRBV12-5 | . | once | CASGLNEQFF | TGTGCTAGTGGTTTAAATGAGCAGTTCTTC
TRBJ2-1 | TRBV15 | . | . | CATSIDGYNGQFF | TGTGCCACCAGCATAGACGGGTACAATGGGCAGTTCTTC
TRBJ1-1 | TRBV6-5 | . | . | CASSYSGRAEAFF | TGTGCCAGCAGTTACTCCGGTCGGGCGGAAGCTTTCTTT
TRBJ2-7 | TRBV18 | . | few | CASSPSGISYEQYF | TGTGCCAGCTCACCTTCGGGGATCTCCTACGAGCAGTACTTC
TRBJ2-3 | TRBV24-1 | . | . | CATSEGAEGTDTQYF | TGTGCCACCAGTGAAGGGGCTGAGGGCACAGATACGCAGTATTTT